A single sample is the source of the 18 T cell receptor beta chains below, sequenced in a study of OX40 agonist ivuxolimab in advanced cancers. Clones were read by immunoSEQ multiplex PCR, and TCRdb kept only the in-frame ones, dropping some. The data hold nearly 70,000 clones, with 83% observed a single time. The source was CD4+ or CD8+ T cells sorted from blood, collected in a trial of the OX40 agonist ivuxolimab. These receptors all stem from an adult with an advanced solid tumor such as melanoma, head and neck, liver or kidney cancer.

The CDR3 nucleotides read TGTGCCAGCAGTTACCCCGGTGGGGGAAAGAACACTGAAGCTTTCTTT. It is translated as CASSYPGGGKNTEAFF. This sequence joins TRBV6-6 and TRBJ1-1; tentatively, D is TRBD1 (5 bases). The V gene's germline CDR1 is MNHNY and CDR2 SVGAGI (reference sequence). Trimming took 2 bases from V and 1 from J, leaving 14 bases between them. The length of the CDR3 is 16 residues.

The chain links TRBV2 to TRBJ2-7; D gene uncertain. Trimming cost V 6 bases and J 5 bases, with 17 bases left between them. Germline V gene data show CDR1 as SNHLY and CDR2 as FYNNEI. This CDR3 spans 14 amino acids. CDR3 amino acids: CASRVRQVTNEQYF. DNA for the CDR3: TGTGCCAGCAGGGTGAGGCAGGTCACAAACGAGCAGTACTTC.

The sample holds one count of this clone. The V call is TRBV5-1, the J call TRBJ2-1, with D maybe TRBD2 (5 bases). The V end lost 3 bases, the J end lost 4 bases, and 11 bases lay between the germline ends. The CDR3 consists of 14 residues. CDR1 is SGHRS, CDR2 YFSETQ, per germline. The CDR3, as DNA: TGCGCCAGCAGCTCAGTAACTAGTTACAATGAGCAGTTCTTC. Translation: CASSSVTSYNEQFF.

The chain links TRBV28 to TRBJ1-5; D gene unclear. CDR1 and CDR2 (germline): MDHEN, SYDVKM. The CDR3 extends over 13 amino acids. Trimming left V 3 bases short and J 6 bases short, with 9 bases between. The CDR3 sequence is CASSFLVGQPQHF. In nucleotides, the CDR3 is TGTGCCAGCAGTTTTTTAGTGGGTCAGCCCCAGCATTTT.

The rearrangement joins TRBV19 to TRBJ2-5; D may correspond to TRBD1 or TRBD2 (5 bases each). Trimming cost V 4 bases and J 4 bases, with 13 bases left between them. CDR3 size: 14 residues. Germline loops: CDR1 LNHDA, CDR2 SQIVND (reference sequence). CDR3 loop: CASSTSGPRETQYF. The CDR3 DNA reads TGTGCCAGTAGTACCTCGGGGCCCAGAGAGACCCAGTACTTC. The whole variable domain, filled in from reference TRBV19 and TRBJ2-5, reads DGGITQSPKYLFRKEGQNVTLSCEQNLNHDAMYWYRQDPGQGLRLIYYSQIVNDFQKGDIAEGYSVSREKKESFPLTVTSAQKNPTAFYLCASSTSGPRETQYFGPGTRLLVL.

The rearrangement joins TRBV11-3 to TRBJ2-1; D is perhaps TRBD1 (5 bases). Germline V gene lookup returns CDR1 SGHNT and CDR2 YENEEA. The CDR3 loop spans 14 amino acids. Trimming cost V 7 bases and J 0 bases, with 10 bases left between them. CDR3 coding DNA: TGTGCCAGCACCTCGACAGACTCCTACAATGAGCAGTTCTTC. Protein sequence: CASTSTDSYNEQFF.

The CDR3 loop reads CASSLRQGEGTEAFF. Here the CDR3 DNA reads TGCGCCAGCAGCTTGCGCCAGGGTGAAGGGACTGAAGCTTTCTTT. The chain uses TRBV5-1 and TRBJ1-1, with D perhaps TRBD1 (5 bases). CDR3 size: 15 residues. The V gene lost 1 base and the J gene lost 5 bases, with 15 bases spanning the gap. Germline V lookup: CDR1 SGHRS, CDR2 YFSETQ.

This rearrangement joins TRBV27 to TRBJ1-5, with a possible D match to TRBD1 (5 bases). With 9 bases removed from V and 0 bases from J, the gap between germline ends came to 12 bases. Germline values: CDR1 MNHEY, CDR2 SMNVEV (reference sequence). This CDR3 has 14 residues. In DNA form, the CDR3 reads TGTGCCAGTTGGACAATCTATAGCAATCAGCCCCAGCATTTT. Amino acids: CASWTIYSNQPQHF.

The DNA for the CDR3 is TGTGCCAGCAGCCGTGACAGGGGAGAGACCCAGTACTTC. This translates into CASSRDRGETQYF. The V call is TRBV5-8, the J call TRBJ2-5, with 8 bases that match TRBD1. The CDR3 loop spans 13 amino acids. Germline values: CDR1 SGHTS, CDR2 YDEGEE. V trimming: 4 bases; J trimming: 4 bases; junction bases outside the gene matches: 3. The complete variable domain, with remaining parts taken from reference TRBV5-8 and TRBJ2-5, reads EAGVTQSPTHLIKTRGQQATLRCSPISGHTSVYWYQQALGLGLQFLLWYDEGEERNRGNFPPRFSGRQFPNYSSELNVNALELEDSALYLCASSRDRGETQYFGPGTRLLVL.

The chain has TRBV4-2 and TRBJ1-4; 10 nucleotides match TRBD1. The trim removed 0 bases at V and 7 bases at J, leaving 5 bases unmatched. Germline CDR1 reads LGHNA; CDR2 reads YNFKEQ. The CDR3 runs 16 residues. CDR3 DNA sequence: TGTGCCAGCAGCCAAGATGACAGGGGGCCCGTTGAAAAACTGTTTTTT. Translating it yields CASSQDDRGPVEKLFF.

CDR3 sequence: CASSRGGTQETQYF. The CDR3, as DNA: TGTGCCAGTAGCCGGGGAGGAACTCAAGAGACCCAGTACTTC. The V and J genes are TRBV19 and TRBJ2-5, with D possibly matching TRBD2 (6 bases). From germline, CDR1 is LNHDA and CDR2 SQIVND (reference sequence). V was clipped by 6 bases and J by 2 bases, with 13 bases between them. The CDR3 loop spans 14 amino acids. Full variable domain (missing parts from reference TRBV19 and TRBJ2-5): DGGITQSPKYLFRKEGQNVTLSCEQNLNHDAMYWYRQDPGQGLRLIYYSQIVNDFQKGDIAEGYSVSREKKESFPLTVTSAQKNPTAFYLCASSRGGTQETQYFGPGTRLLVL.

This clone has a handful of counts. The chain recombines TRBV7-6 with TRBJ2-5; 12 bases align to TRBD2. Looked up from germline, CDR1 is SGHVS and CDR2 is FNYEAQ. CDR3 length: 14 residues. J was trimmed by 5 bases and V by 2 bases; bases with no gene match: 0. CDR3 nucleotide sequence: TGTGCCAGCAGCTTAACTAGCGGGGGGGAGACCCAGTACTTC. The encoded protein is CASSLTSGGETQYF.

This clone was recorded only once. The V call is TRBV2, the J call TRBJ2-1, with D perhaps TRBD1 (6 bases). The CDR3 is 14 residues long. Trimming left V 8 bases short and J 9 bases short, with 20 bases between. Per germline, CDR1 SNHLY and CDR2 FYNNEI. The chain's CDR3 is CASGRRTGLGEQFF. CDR3 in DNA: TGTGCCAGCGGCCGCCGAACAGGGTTGGGTGAGCAGTTCTTC.

The chain combines TRBV5-1 with TRBJ2-1; 8 bases match TRBD1. CDR1 SGHRS and CDR2 YFSETQ come from the germline V gene. This CDR3 contains 15 residues. After removal of 3 bases from V and 3 bases from J, the junction contained 5 bases not matched to a gene. DNA of the CDR3: TGCGCCAGCAGCTCTGGGACAGGTGTCTACAATGAGCAGTTCTTC. Encoded protein: CASSSGTGVYNEQFF.

The chain combines TRBV30 with TRBJ1-4, with a possible D match to TRBD1 (6 bases). CDR1 and CDR2 from the germline V gene are GTSNPN and SVGIG (reference sequence). The CDR3 extends over 14 amino acids. Trimming shortened V by 2 bases and J by 7 bases, and 14 bases separated the two germline ends. For the CDR3, the DNA is TGTGCCTGGAGTATTCGGGGGCCGGGTGAAAAACTGTTTTTT. Protein: CAWSIRGPGEKLFF.

This clone was detected only once. DNA of the CDR3: TGTGCCAGCAGCCCATACGATACCCGGATCGGGGAGCTGTTTTTT. The encoded protein is CASSPYDTRIGELFF. The chain carries TRBV7-9 and TRBJ2-2; D unclear. The germline CDR1 and CDR2 sequences are SEHNR and FQNEAQ (reference sequence). CDR3 length equals 15 residues. V was clipped by 5 bases and J by 7 bases, with 17 bases between them.

CDR3 amino acids: CASSLEGSSYNEQFF. The CDR3 coding sequence is TGTGCCAGCAGCTTGGAGGGGAGCTCCTACAATGAGCAGTTCTTC. V and J are TRBV7-2 and TRBJ2-1; possible D gene TRBD2, 6 bases. Trimming left V 3 bases short and J 0 bases short, with 9 bases between. Germline V gives CDR1 SGHTA, CDR2 FQGNSA. This CDR3 comprises 15 residues.

This chain uses TRBV28 with TRBJ2-5; no firm D call. The assigned J gene may be wrong: the sequence end matches TRBJ2-7 better. Germline V CDR1 and CDR2: MDHEN, SYDVKM. The CDR3 runs to 17 residues. DNA for the CDR3: TGTGCCAGCAGTTTTCTACCGAACAATGCCCTCTCCTACGAGCAGTACTTC. Protein product: CASSFLPNNALSYEQYF.